The 30 T cell receptor beta chains below all came from one sample that was sequenced in a study of neurological immune-mediated disorders. TCRdb recomputed calls from the 5' RACE reads with MiXCR, one row per CDR3 protein. The profile shows about 59,000 distinct CDR3 sequences, 12% of them singletons. Sequencing input: PBMCs. Receptor source: a woman aged 55-69 years with HTLV-1-associated myelopathy (HAM/TSP).

This clonotype has a count of ten or more. The chain joins TRBV4-1 to TRBJ2-5; no clear D. The CDR3 length is 13 residues. V lost 1 base and J lost 4, with 7 bases in between. Germline lookup yields CDR1 MGHRA and CDR2 YSYEKL. The CDR3 protein is CASSQVPGETQYF. The DNA of the CDR3 is TGCGCCAGCAGCCAAGTCCCGGGAGAGACCCAGTACTTC.

The gene calls are TRBV28 and TRBJ2-3; D is unclear. V gave up 1 base and J gave up 2 bases, with 7 bases separating them. This CDR3 has 14 amino acids. CDR1 and CDR2 from the germline V gene are MDHEN and SYDVKM. CDR3 amino acids: CASSLSDHTDTQYF. The DNA of the CDR3 is TGTGCCAGCAGTTTATCGGACCACACAGATACGCAGTATTTT.

Many counts were recorded for this clonotype. The CDR3 DNA reads as TGTGCCAGCAGCTTATCCCTGATGTACGAGCAGTACTTC. It encodes CASSLSLMYEQYF. The genes are TRBV7-3 and TRBJ2-7; D unclear. Trimming shortened V by 2 bases and J by 4 bases, and 9 bases separated the two germline ends. The CDR3 has 13 amino acids. The V gene's germline CDR1 is SGHTA and CDR2 FQGTGA. Full variable domain (missing parts from reference TRBV7-3 and TRBJ2-7): GAGVSQTPSNKVTEKGKYVELRCDPISGHTALYWYRQSLGQGPEFLIYFQGTGAADDSGLPNDRFFAVRPEGSVSTLKIQRTERGDSAVYLCASSLSLMYEQYFGPGTRLTVT.

This clonotype was observed at least ten times. CDR3 sequence (DNA): TGCAGTGCTAACAAACCGGGACTAGGCTCCTACGAGCAGTACTTC. Amino acids: CSANKPGLGSYEQYF. This chain connects TRBV20-1 to TRBJ2-7; 8 bases are shared with TRBD2. J lost 0 bases, V lost 4 bases, and 8 bases had no gene match. This CDR3 is 15 amino acids long. From germline, CDR1 is DFQATT and CDR2 SNEGSKA (reference sequence).

This clonotype was recorded at least ten times. CDR3 protein: CSVEGREKKNEQFF. The CDR3 DNA is TGCAGCGTTGAAGGGCGGGAGAAGAAAAATGAGCAGTTCTTC. The rearrangement uses TRBV29-1 and TRBJ2-1; 7 bases agree with TRBD2. In germline, CDR1 is SQVTM, CDR2 ANQGSEA. The J segment lost 7 bases and the V segment lost 1 base, leaving 7 bases of the junction unmatched. The CDR3 totals 14 residues.

CDR3 protein: CASPLGGTEAFF. CDR3 nucleotide sequence: TGCGCCAGCCCCCTCGGGGGCACTGAAGCTTTCTTT. This chain uses TRBV5-1 with TRBJ1-1, with D perhaps TRBD1 (5 bases). Trimming shortened V by 7 bases and J by 4 bases, and 11 bases separated the two germline ends. The CDR3 runs 12 residues. CDR1 is SGHRS and CDR2 is YFSETQ in the germline V gene. Complete variable domain (other parts from reference TRBV5-1 and TRBJ1-1): KAGVTQTPRYLIKTRGQQVTLSCSPISGHRSVSWYQQTPGQGLQFLFEYFSETQRNKGNFPGRFSGRQFSNSRSEMNVSTLELGDSALYLCASPLGGTEAFFGQGTRLTVV.

This clonotype was counted at least ten times. The CDR3 protein is CASSLGDANTEAFF. Written as DNA, the CDR3 is TGCGCCAGCAGCTTAGGGGACGCGAACACTGAAGCTTTCTTT. The chain couples TRBV5-1 to TRBJ1-1, with D perhaps matching TRBD1 (5 bases). CDR3 length: 14 amino acids. Germline V gene lookup returns CDR1 SGHRS and CDR2 YFSETQ. The V and J ends lost 2 bases and 1 base respectively, with 9 bases between them.

This clonotype occurred a few times. This rearrangement joins TRBV5-1 to TRBJ2-7, with D perhaps TRBD1 (7 bases). The CDR3 extends over 16 amino acids. V lost 1 base and J lost 2, with 16 bases in between. Germline CDR1 is SGHRS and CDR2 is YFSETQ. This CDR3 is CASSLLTGTGAYEQYF. CDR3 bases: TGCGCCAGCAGCTTGTTGACAGGGACGGGGGCCTACGAGCAGTACTTC.

This clonotype was found many times. This chain links TRBV12-3 or TRBV12-4 with TRBJ2-1; the match to TRBD2 covers 12 bases. The CDR3 runs to 16 residues. Trimming removed 7 bases from V and 7 bases from J; junction bases left unmatched: 11. CDR3 DNA sequence: TGTGCCAGCAACCTACTAGCGGGGGGATCCCGTAATGAGCAGTTCTTC. Encoded protein: CASNLLAGGSRNEQFF.

In its sample, this clonotype was seen many times. The chain couples TRBV28 to TRBJ1-4; weak D call: TRBD1 (6 bases). The CDR3 length is 14 residues. Trimming removed 6 bases at V and 5 bases at J, with 13 bases between. CDR1 and CDR2 from the germline V gene are MDHEN and SYDVKM. This CDR3 is CASRPGHPNEKLFF. CDR3 nucleotide sequence: TGTGCCAGCAGGCCGGGACACCCGAATGAAAAACTGTTTTTT.

This clonotype was seen ten or more times. This chain uses TRBV29-1 with TRBJ1-1; D ambiguous. Trimming took off 3 bases at V and 1 base at J, with 9 bases between the two ends. The CDR3 length is 13 residues. Germline lookup yields CDR1 SQVTM and CDR2 ANQGSEA. CDR3 residues: CSVEEQTNTEAFF. The CDR3 DNA reads as TGCAGCGTTGAGGAACAGACGAACACTGAAGCTTTCTTT. The whole variable domain, remainder taken from reference TRBV29-1 and TRBJ1-1, is SAVISQKPSRDICQRGTSLTIQCQVDSQVTMMFWYRQQPGQSLTLIATANQGSEATYESGFVIDKFPISRPNLTFSTLTVSNMSPEDSSIYLCSVEEQTNTEAFFGQGTRLTVV.

This clonotype was seen ten or more times. This chain joins TRBV5-1 and TRBJ1-1; 8 nucleotides agree with TRBD1. V gave up 0 bases and J gave up 6 bases; unmatched junction bases: 7. Germline loops: CDR1 SGHRS, CDR2 YFSETQ. The length of the CDR3 is 15 residues. This CDR3 reads CASSLDRTGKAEAFF. The CDR3 DNA reads as TGCGCCAGCAGCTTGGACCGGACAGGGAAGGCTGAAGCTTTCTTT.

This chain connects TRBV12-3 or TRBV12-4 to TRBJ2-5; weak D call: TRBD2 (7 bases). The CDR3 is 15 residues long. Trimming shortened V by 5 bases and J by 5 bases, and 18 bases separated the two germline ends. The CDR3 is CASSPQQGGRETQYF. Here the CDR3 DNA reads TGTGCCAGCAGTCCCCAACAGGGAGGGAGGGAGACCCAGTACTTC.

This clonotype was found many times. V usage is TRBV18 and J usage is TRBJ2-7; 7 bases map to TRBD2. Trimming took 3 bases from V and 6 from J; bases not matched to a gene: 5. Germline V gene sequence: CDR1 KGHSH, CDR2 LQKENI. There are 13 residues in the CDR3. For the CDR3, the DNA is TGTGCCAGCTCACCCTCAACTAGCGCCGAGCAGTACTTC. Its translation is CASSPSTSAEQYF.

CDR3 nucleotides: TGTGCCAGCACCCCGGGAGGGCTTGGGACGCAGTATTTT. Translated: CASTPGGLGTQYF. The V and J genes are TRBV12-3 or TRBV12-4 and TRBJ2-3; 8 positions match TRBD2. CDR3 length equals 13 residues. J gave up 9 bases and V 7 bases, and 9 bases lay outside the gene matches.

CDR3 sequence: CATSDPGDYGYTF. The DNA for the CDR3 is TGTGCCACCAGTGACCCAGGGGACTATGGCTACACCTTC. The J gene is TRBJ1-2, the V gene TRBV24-1; possible D gene TRBD1, 6 bases. The CDR3 totals 13 residues. V was cut by 4 bases and J by 3 bases, with 8 bases left in between. The V gene's germline CDR1 is KGHDR and CDR2 SFDVKD.

This clonotype was counted many times. CDR3 bases: TGCAGCGTCACCTTGGGGGGGAACGAGCAGTACTTC. Translation: CSVTLGGNEQYF. The rearrangement uses TRBV29-1 and TRBJ2-7; 7 nucleotides line up with TRBD2. Unmatched junction bases numbered 7, after V lost 6 bases and J lost 5 bases. Per the germline V gene, CDR1 is SQVTM and CDR2 is ANQGSEA. The CDR3 is made up of 12 amino acids.

This chain uses TRBV7-9 with TRBJ2-3; possibly TRBD2 for D (5 bases). V was trimmed by 2 bases and J by 4 bases, leaving 10 bases between them. The CDR3 spans 14 residues. In germline, CDR1 is SEHNR, CDR2 FQNEAQ (reference sequence). The CDR3 sequence is CASSLLASADTQYF. The CDR3 nucleotides are TGTGCCAGCAGCTTATTAGCGTCGGCAGATACGCAGTATTTT.

This clonotype was counted ten times or more. This chain connects TRBV7-6 to TRBJ2-3; D is perhaps TRBD1 or TRBD2 (5 bases each). The CDR3 contains 13 residues. Trimming removed 3 bases at V and 6 bases at J, with 10 bases between. Per the germline V gene, CDR1 is SGHVS and CDR2 is FNYEAQ. The CDR3 spells CASSFGGYDTQYF. For the CDR3, the DNA is TGTGCCAGCAGCTTTGGGGGATATGATACGCAGTATTTT.

This clonotype came up many times. This sequence joins TRBV25-1 and TRBJ2-5; 7 bases map to TRBD2. Germline CDR1 and CDR2: MGHDK and SYGVNS. The ends lost 0 bases at V and 2 bases at J; junction bases unmatched: 6. The CDR3 has 16 amino acids. CDR3 protein: CASSEYKGTTQETQYF. The CDR3 region has the DNA TGTGCCAGCAGTGAATATAAGGGGACTACACAAGAGACCCAGTACTTC.

In its sample, this clonotype is medium-sized. The V and J genes are TRBV12-3 or TRBV12-4 and TRBJ2-5, with a tentative D call TRBD2 (6 bases). Trimming stripped 5 bases from V and 2 bases from J, with 15 bases between. The CDR3 loop spans 15 amino acids. The CDR3 region is CASSDLGGSQETQYF. CDR3 bases: TGTGCCAGCAGTGACTTGGGGGGTTCGCAAGAGACCCAGTACTTC.

This clonotype came up many times. The genes are TRBV5-1 and TRBJ2-1, with TRBD2 identical over 8 bases. With 3 bases clipped from V and 5 bases from J, the junction kept 7 bases outside the gene matches. The CDR3 totals 15 residues. Per the germline V gene, CDR1 is SGHRS and CDR2 is YFSETQ. CDR3 nucleotide sequence: TGCGCCAGCAGCTGGGGTAGCGGGACGCACAATGAGCAGTTCTTC. Its protein is CASSWGSGTHNEQFF. The full variable domain, rest sourced from reference TRBV5-1 and TRBJ2-1, is KAGVTQTPRYLIKTRGQQVTLSCSPISGHRSVSWYQQTPGQGLQFLFEYFSETQRNKGNFPGRFSGRQFSNSRSEMNVSTLELGDSALYLCASSWGSGTHNEQFFGPGTRLTVL.

A remark on this clonotype: In this CDR3 the conserved last residue, phenylalanine or tryptophan, is missing, so a read error is likely. Because the CDR3's place on the DNA is in doubt, the DNA is left out and the CDR3 is given as listed by TCRdb. V is TRBV11-2 and J is TRBJ2-5; the D call of TRBD1 is as the table states it, not checked on the DNA. Germline CDR1 SGHAT, CDR2 FQNNGV. The length of the CDR3 is 15 amino acids, counting both ends. Here the CDR3 reads CASSTNRNDQETQHS.

Ten or more counts support this clonotype. This chain links TRBV28 with TRBJ2-5; D is possibly TRBD2 (6 bases). The CDR3 is 15 residues long. Germline CDR1 is MDHEN and CDR2 is SYDVKM. Between the trimmed V and J ends, which lost 3 bases and 4 bases, there was a span of 15 bases. The CDR3 nucleotides are TGTGCCAGCAGTTTGGGGTCGGGAGTGGCAGAGACCCAGTACTTC. It codes for CASSLGSGVAETQYF.

In this sample, this clonotype turned up a few times. The V and J genes are TRBV5-1 and TRBJ2-5; 9 nucleotides align to TRBD1. J was trimmed by 3 bases and V by 2 bases; bases with no gene match: 5. Per germline, CDR1 SGHRS and CDR2 YFSETQ. The CDR3 has 15 amino acids. The CDR3 sequence: CASSLPGQGKETQYF. CDR3 nucleotides: TGCGCCAGCAGCTTACCGGGACAGGGTAAAGAGACCCAGTACTTC.

This clonotype appeared many times. The rearrangement links TRBV27 to TRBJ2-1, with 9 bases matching TRBD2. Trimming at V came to 4 bases and at J to 7 bases, leaving 5 bases not matched to a gene. Per germline, CDR1 MNHEY and CDR2 SMNVEV (reference sequence). The CDR3 is 14 residues long. CDR3: CASSYSGRMNEQFF. The DNA for the CDR3 is TGTGCCAGCAGTTATAGCGGGAGAATGAATGAGCAGTTCTTC.

In its sample, this clonotype was seen many times. The chain has TRBV5-1 and TRBJ2-7; 9 bases align to TRBD1. From germline, CDR1 is SGHRS and CDR2 YFSETQ. This CDR3 has 14 residues. The ends lost 5 bases at V and 0 bases at J; junction bases unmatched: 3. The CDR3 loop is CASRMTGGSYEQYF. The CDR3 nucleotides are TGCGCCAGCAGAATGACAGGGGGCTCCTACGAGCAGTACTTC.

This clonotype was seen at least ten times. This rearrangement joins TRBV5-1 to TRBJ2-3, with 12 bases that match TRBD2. Germline trimming cut 0 bases from V and 2 bases from J; bases unmatched to any gene: 10. The CDR3 is 19 amino acids. The V gene's germline CDR1 is SGHRS and CDR2 YFSETQ. The CDR3 loop reads CASSLEGLAGKIFTDTQYF. The CDR3, as DNA: TGCGCCAGCAGCTTGGAGGGACTAGCGGGCAAGATTTTCACAGATACGCAGTATTTT. The entire variable domain, with the rest obtained from reference TRBV5-1 and TRBJ2-3, is as follows: KAGVTQTPRYLIKTRGQQVTLSCSPISGHRSVSWYQQTPGQGLQFLFEYFSETQRNKGNFPGRFSGRQFSNSRSEMNVSTLELGDSALYLCASSLEGLAGKIFTDTQYFGPGTRLTVL.

This clonotype was observed at least ten times. The V gene is TRBV20-1, the J gene TRBJ2-7; 8 bases map to TRBD2. The CDR3 is made up of 17 amino acids. Trimming cost V 3 bases and J 7 bases; bases outside gene matches: 20. Germline CDR1 is DFQATT and CDR2 is SNEGSKA (reference sequence). CDR3 DNA: TGCAGTGCTAGTTACCGGGAGGGCCTTTTAAGTTCGGGGGAGCAGTACTTC. Translating gives CSASYREGLLSSGEQYF.

This clonotype was counted many times. The chain uses TRBV20-1 and TRBJ2-7; TRBD2 matches 11 bases. This CDR3 is 14 amino acids long. V dropped 5 bases and J dropped 3; count of bases not matched to a gene: 6. The germline gives CDR1 DFQATT, CDR2 SNEGSKA (reference sequence). CDR3 region: CSALQGTSGYEQYF. In DNA, the CDR3 is TGCAGTGCTCTCCAAGGGACTAGCGGCTACGAGCAGTACTTC.